This record looks at one TCR beta chain sequence and its context. What it recognizes is unknown. The TCR beta CDR3 regions underwent amplification from RNA transcripts. First-round RT-PCR used HTBI primers; second-round multiplex PCR followed. In TCRdb, the multiplex PCR reads were re-called with MiXCR into one record per CDR3 protein. The repertoire holds 500,000 to 700,000 distinct CDR3 sequences, with about 35% as singletons. Eligible hyperthyroidism cases comprised new diagnoses of under 2 months' duration in individuals aged 18 to 65. As diagnostic evidence, clinical symptoms, serum thyroxine, TRAb, thyroid ultrasound and orbital computed tomography were relied upon. This specimen comes from a study of Graves' ophthalmopathy and Graves' hyperthyroidism. Study-level findings and limits: Also, most clonotypes expanded in the thyroid above 0.001 frequency appeared in blood.

CDR1 and CDR2 (germline): MNHEY, SVGAGI. The CDR3 has 12 residues. V was clipped by 8 bases and J by 2 bases, with 10 bases between them. This chain connects TRBV6-5 to TRBJ2-7, with a tentative D call TRBD1 (5 bases). The specimen was peripheral blood or thyroid tissue (not recorded which). The clonotype originates from an adult man with Graves' hyperthyroidism. The CDR3 here is CASGSQAYEQYF. The CDR3 DNA follows: TGTGCCAGCGGTTCACAGGCCTACGAGCAGTACTTC.